Shown below are 21 T cell receptor beta chains from a single sample sequenced in a study of OX40 agonist ivuxolimab in advanced cancers. The method was immunoSEQ multiplex PCR; TCRdb's version includes in-frame clones alone and lacks a portion of them. The data show 66,000 or so clones, approximately 86% seen once. Sequencing used CD4+ or CD8+ T cells sorted from blood, obtained in a trial of the OX40 agonist ivuxolimab. Receptors were obtained from an adult with an advanced solid tumor such as melanoma, head and neck, liver or kidney cancer.

This rearrangement joins TRBV6-1 to TRBJ2-1, with TRBD2 as a possible D gene (6 bases). V dropped 6 bases and J dropped 7 bases, with 13 bases sitting between them. Per germline, CDR1 MNHNS and CDR2 SASEGT. The CDR3 consists of 13 residues. This CDR3 is CASSRPGVNEQFF. In DNA, the CDR3 is TGTGCCAGCAGCCGACCGGGGGTGAATGAGCAGTTCTTC.

This chain uses TRBV28 with TRBJ1-1; no definite D call. Per the germline V gene, CDR1 is MDHEN and CDR2 is SYDVKM. V lost 1 base and J lost 1, with 10 bases in between. The CDR3 consists of 15 residues. The chain's CDR3 is CASSLSSRANTEAFF. CDR3 coding DNA: TGTGCCAGCAGTTTATCCTCCCGGGCGAACACTGAAGCTTTCTTT.

The chain carries TRBV2 and TRBJ1-1; tentative D call: TRBD1 (6 bases). Germline V lookup: CDR1 SNHLY, CDR2 FYNNEI. V was trimmed by 0 bases and J by 8 bases, leaving 13 bases between them. This CDR3 comprises 14 residues. The chain's CDR3 is CASSEAPGVGEAFF. The DNA for the CDR3 is TGTGCCAGCAGTGAAGCCCCAGGGGTGGGCGAAGCTTTCTTT.

This sequence joins TRBV11-2 and TRBJ1-2, with TRBD1 matching over 8 bases. Germline V gene sequence: CDR1 SGHAT, CDR2 FQNNGV. This CDR3 contains 18 residues. V lost 5 bases and J lost 1; bases outside the gene matches: 15. CDR3 sequence: CASSPGLGQGLRNYGYTF. The CDR3 nucleotides read TGTGCCAGCAGCCCAGGTCTTGGACAGGGCCTTCGTAACTATGGCTACACCTTC.

The chain carries TRBV7-2 and TRBJ1-1; D is uncertain. CDR1 SGHTA and CDR2 FQGNSA come from the germline V gene. The ends were cut back, 6 bases at V and 0 bases at J, with 8 bases in the middle. The CDR3 sequence is 13 residues long. The DNA for the CDR3 is TGTGCCAGCAGAGGAGACTTGAACACTGAAGCTTTCTTT. Residues: CASRGDLNTEAFF.

The gene calls are TRBV7-2 and TRBJ1-3; tentative D call: TRBD1 (6 bases). From germline, CDR1 is SGHTA and CDR2 FQGNSA. V shed 5 bases and J shed 4 bases, with 12 bases lying between them. The CDR3 has 14 amino acids. The CDR3 is CASSKAGAGNTIYF. The CDR3 DNA sequence: TGTGCCAGCAGCAAGGCAGGGGCGGGAAACACCATATATTTT. Using reference TRBV7-2 and TRBJ1-3 for the parts outside the CDR3, the full variable domain is GAGVSQSPSNKVTEKGKDVELRCDPISGHTALYWYRQSLGQGLEFLIYFQGNSAPDKSGLPSDRFSAERTGGSVSTLTIQRTQQEDSAVYLCASSKAGAGNTIYFGEGSWLTVV.

The rearrangement links TRBV5-1 to TRBJ1-2; D ambiguous. The CDR3 consists of 15 residues. Looked up from germline, CDR1 is SGHRS and CDR2 is YFSETQ. V lost 6 bases to trimming and J lost 0 bases, with 15 bases between them. This chain's CDR3 is CASKNVPTSNYGYTF. The DNA for the CDR3 is TGCGCCAGCAAGAATGTGCCGACCTCTAACTATGGCTACACCTTC.

Remarks on this clone: An end of the junction does not agree with germline; a read error may underlie this. The chain employs TRBV29-1 and TRBJ1-1; weak D call: TRBD1 (5 bases). The CDR3 length is 10 residues. CDR1 and CDR2 (germline): SQVTM, ANQGSEA. DNA of the CDR3: TGCAGCGTTGGGGACTCGGGGGGTTTTTTT. It is translated as CSVGDSGGFF.

The rearrangement uses TRBV11-2 and TRBJ2-3, with 7 bases lining up with TRBD1. V lost 7 bases to trimming and J lost 6 bases; unmatched junction nucleotides: 7. This CDR3 has 13 amino acids. CDR1 is SGHAT and CDR2 is FQNNGV in the germline V gene. The CDR3 here is CASTMTGSDTQYF. CDR3 coding DNA: TGTGCCAGCACGATGACAGGGTCCGATACGCAGTATTTT.

The chain employs TRBV7-2 and TRBJ2-3; no reliable D call. The germline CDR1 and CDR2 sequences are SGHTA and FQGNSA. The length of the CDR3 is 12 residues. The V end lost 1 base, the J end lost 1 base, and 0 bases lay between the germline ends. The chain's CDR3 is CASSLGTDTQYF. CDR3 coding DNA: TGTGCCAGCAGCTTAGGCACAGATACGCAGTATTTT.

The J gene is TRBJ2-3, the V gene TRBV6-5; D remains ambiguous. From germline, CDR1 is MNHEY and CDR2 SVGAGI. This CDR3 has 13 amino acids. Deletions cut 6 bases from V and 3 bases from J, with 10 bases between. The CDR3 DNA is TGTGCCAGCAGCCGCGATACGACAGATACGCAGTATTTT. Its protein is CASSRDTTDTQYF.

In its sample, this clone was seen once. The chain uses TRBV6-1 and TRBJ1-2, with unresolved D. Trimming left V 6 bases short and J 1 base short, with 12 bases between. CDR1 and CDR2 (germline): MNHNS, SASEGT. The CDR3 has 14 amino acids. The CDR3 spells CASSLSDGNYGYTF. DNA of the CDR3: TGTGCCAGCAGCCTAAGCGACGGTAACTATGGCTACACCTTC.

The rearrangement links TRBV7-9 to TRBJ2-3, with 9 bases lining up with TRBD2. In germline, CDR1 is SEHNR, CDR2 FQNEAQ (reference sequence). Trimming took 8 bases from V and 0 from J; bases not matched to a gene: 3. This CDR3 has 14 amino acids. The CDR3 sequence is CASVLAGSTDTQYF. The CDR3 DNA reads as TGTGCCAGCGTTCTAGCGGGGAGCACAGATACGCAGTATTTT.

This clone is medium-sized (0.01 to 0.1%) within its sample. V gene TRBV25-1 combines with J gene TRBJ2-7; D may be TRBD1 (7 bases). CDR1 is MGHDK, CDR2 SYGVNS, per germline. V gave up 4 bases and J gave up 4 bases, with 14 bases separating them. CDR3 length equals 14 residues. The DNA for the CDR3 is TGTGCCAGCAGTGGGGCGGGACAGACTTACGAGCAGTACTTC. It specifies CASSGAGQTYEQYF.

The chain links TRBV7-3 to TRBJ2-3, with D perhaps matching TRBD1 (5 bases). Between the trimmed V and J ends, which lost 0 bases and 6 bases, there was a span of 10 bases. CDR1 and CDR2 from the germline V gene are SGHTA and FQGTGA. This CDR3 region has 14 residues. The CDR3 region is CASSLTGVGDTQYF. The CDR3 DNA is TGTGCCAGCAGCTTAACAGGGGTTGGGGATACGCAGTATTTT.

The chain recombines TRBV19 with TRBJ1-1; D not certain. V shed 6 bases and J shed 0 bases, with 26 bases lying between them. Germline V CDR1 and CDR2: LNHDA, SQIVND (reference sequence). The CDR3 is 19 amino acids. The CDR3 DNA reads as TGTGCCAGTAGCACGGTAGGGCAGGCCGAGCTCATGATGAACACTGAAGCTTTCTTT. It encodes CASSTVGQAELMMNTEAFF.

The genes are TRBV6-1 and TRBJ1-6; 7 bases agree with TRBD1. V shed 3 bases and J 7 bases; nucleotides not matched to a gene: 3. This CDR3 contains 14 residues. The germline V gene encodes CDR1 MNHNS and CDR2 SASEGT. CDR3 region: CASSDSRGNSPLHF. CDR3 in DNA: TGTGCCAGCAGTGATAGCAGGGGGAATTCACCCCTCCACTTT.

The chain links TRBV19 to TRBJ2-3; TRBD2 might be the D (6 bases). There are 14 residues in the CDR3. Germline CDR1 reads LNHDA; CDR2 reads SQIVND (reference sequence). V was cut by 5 bases and J by 1 base, with 10 bases left in between. The CDR3 bases are TGTGCCAGTAGTCACGGAGGGGGCACAGATACGCAGTATTTT. It codes for CASSHGGGTDTQYF. Together with reference TRBV19 and TRBJ2-3, the CDR3 gives the full variable domain: DGGITQSPKYLFRKEGQNVTLSCEQNLNHDAMYWYRQDPGQGLRLIYYSQIVNDFQKGDIAEGYSVSREKKESFPLTVTSAQKNPTAFYLCASSHGGGTDTQYFGPGTRLTVL.

The genes are TRBV12-1 and TRBJ2-7; no DNA check was done on the table's D call, TRBD1. TRBV12-1 is termed a pseudogene. This CDR3 has 16 residues. CDR3 coding DNA: TGTGCCAGCAGTTTTCACTACGGGACAGCTACCTACGAGCAGTACTTC. This encodes CASSFHYGTATYEQYF.

The J gene is TRBJ2-7, the V gene TRBV28; the D gene could be TRBD1 or TRBD2 (5 bases each). The CDR3 contains 15 residues. V was cut by 3 bases and J by 3 bases, with 15 bases left in between. Germline V gene sequence: CDR1 MDHEN, CDR2 SYDVKM. CDR3 DNA: TGTGCCAGCAGTTTGAATGGCCTGGGGGTCTACGAGCAGTACTTC. It is translated as CASSLNGLGVYEQYF.

The V call is TRBV5-8, the J call TRBJ2-4, with D tentatively TRBD2 (6 bases). Germline-derived CDR1 and CDR2 are SGHTS and YDEGEE. The CDR3 covers 15 residues. V was trimmed by 5 bases and J by 3 bases, leaving 15 bases between them. The CDR3 region is CASRPRLVGKNIQYF. The CDR3 bases are TGTGCCAGCAGGCCACGACTAGTTGGCAAAAACATTCAGTACTTC.